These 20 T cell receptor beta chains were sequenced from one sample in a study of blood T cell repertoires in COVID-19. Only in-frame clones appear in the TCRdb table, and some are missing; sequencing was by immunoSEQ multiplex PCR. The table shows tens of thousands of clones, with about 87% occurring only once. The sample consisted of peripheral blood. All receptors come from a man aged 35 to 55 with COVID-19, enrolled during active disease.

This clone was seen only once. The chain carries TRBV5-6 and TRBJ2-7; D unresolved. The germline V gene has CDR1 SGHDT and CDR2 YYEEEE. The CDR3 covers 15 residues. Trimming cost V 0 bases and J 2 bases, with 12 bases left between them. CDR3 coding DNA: TGTGCCAGCAGCTTGGGTGGGTTGGGCCCCTACGAGCAGTACTTC. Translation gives CASSLGGLGPYEQYF. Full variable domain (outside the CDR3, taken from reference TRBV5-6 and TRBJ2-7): DAGVTQSPTHLIKTRGQQVTLRCSPKSGHDTVSWYQQALGQGPQFIFQYYEEEERQRGNFPDRFSGHQFPNYSSELNVNALLLGDSALYLCASSLGGLGPYEQYFGPGTRLTVT.

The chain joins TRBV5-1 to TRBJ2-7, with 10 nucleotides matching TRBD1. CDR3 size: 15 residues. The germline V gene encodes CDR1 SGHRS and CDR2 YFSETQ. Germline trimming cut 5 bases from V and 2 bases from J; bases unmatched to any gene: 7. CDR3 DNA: TGCGCCAGCAGAAGAGGGACAGGGGAAACCTACGAGCAGTACTTC. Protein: CASRRGTGETYEQYF.

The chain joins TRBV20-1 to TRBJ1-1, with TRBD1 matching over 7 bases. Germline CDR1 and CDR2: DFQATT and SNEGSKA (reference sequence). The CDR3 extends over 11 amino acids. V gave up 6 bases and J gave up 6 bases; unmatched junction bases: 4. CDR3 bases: TGCAGTGCCCGCAGGGGGGCTGAAGCTTTCTTT. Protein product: CSARRGAEAFF.

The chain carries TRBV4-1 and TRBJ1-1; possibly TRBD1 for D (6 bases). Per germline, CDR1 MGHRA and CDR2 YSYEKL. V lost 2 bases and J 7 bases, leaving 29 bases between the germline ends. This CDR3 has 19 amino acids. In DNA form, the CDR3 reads TGCGCCAGCAGCCAACCACCAAGGACAGAGTCACGGCCCACTGGTGAAGCTTTCTTT. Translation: CASSQPPRTESRPTGEAFF.

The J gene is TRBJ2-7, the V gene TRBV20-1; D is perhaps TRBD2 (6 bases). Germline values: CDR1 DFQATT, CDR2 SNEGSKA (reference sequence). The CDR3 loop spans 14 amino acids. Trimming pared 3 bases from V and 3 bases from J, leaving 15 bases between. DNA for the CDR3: TGCAGTGCTAGTGGAGGAGGGCTTGTCTACGAGCAGTACTTC. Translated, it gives CSASGGGLVYEQYF.

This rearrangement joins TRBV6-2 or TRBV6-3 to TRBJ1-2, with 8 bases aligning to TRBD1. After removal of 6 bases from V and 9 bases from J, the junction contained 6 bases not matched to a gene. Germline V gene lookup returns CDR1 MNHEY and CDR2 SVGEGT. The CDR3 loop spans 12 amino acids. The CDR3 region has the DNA TGTGCCAGCAGCCAAGACAGGGGTCGCTACACCTTC. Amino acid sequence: CASSQDRGRYTF.

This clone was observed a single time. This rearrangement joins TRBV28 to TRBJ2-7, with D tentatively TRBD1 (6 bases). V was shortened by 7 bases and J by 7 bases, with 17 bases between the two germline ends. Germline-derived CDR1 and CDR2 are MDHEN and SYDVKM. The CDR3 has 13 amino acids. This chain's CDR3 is CASIETGSGEQYF. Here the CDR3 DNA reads TGTGCCAGCATCGAAACAGGGTCCGGGGAGCAGTACTTC.

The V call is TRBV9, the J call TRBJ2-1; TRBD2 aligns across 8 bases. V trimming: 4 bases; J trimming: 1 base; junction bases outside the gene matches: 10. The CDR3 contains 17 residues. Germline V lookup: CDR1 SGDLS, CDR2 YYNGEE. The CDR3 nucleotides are TGTGCCAGCAGCCCCCTCGGGAGGGGGGGTTCCTACAATGAGCAGTTCTTC. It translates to CASSPLGRGGSYNEQFF.

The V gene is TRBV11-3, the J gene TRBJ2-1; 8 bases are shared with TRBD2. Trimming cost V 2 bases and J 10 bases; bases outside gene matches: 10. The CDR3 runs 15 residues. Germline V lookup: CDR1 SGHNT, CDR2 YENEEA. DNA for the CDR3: TGTGCCAGCAGCTTAAGGATAGCGGGGAGTGGAGAGCAGTTCTTC. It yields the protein CASSLRIAGSGEQFF.

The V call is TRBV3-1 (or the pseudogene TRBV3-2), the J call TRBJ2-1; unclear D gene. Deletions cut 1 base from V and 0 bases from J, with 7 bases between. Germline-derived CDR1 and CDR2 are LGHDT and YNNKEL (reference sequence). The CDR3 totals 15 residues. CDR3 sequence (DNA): TGTGCCAGCAGCCAAGGAACGAGCTCCTACAATGAGCAGTTCTTC. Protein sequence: CASSQGTSSYNEQFF.

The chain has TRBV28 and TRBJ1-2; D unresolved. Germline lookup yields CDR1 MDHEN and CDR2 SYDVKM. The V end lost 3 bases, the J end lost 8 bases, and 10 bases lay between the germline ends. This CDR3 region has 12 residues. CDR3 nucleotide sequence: TGTGCCAGCAGTTTGGTCGGCGGAGGCTACACCTTC. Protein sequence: CASSLVGGGYTF.

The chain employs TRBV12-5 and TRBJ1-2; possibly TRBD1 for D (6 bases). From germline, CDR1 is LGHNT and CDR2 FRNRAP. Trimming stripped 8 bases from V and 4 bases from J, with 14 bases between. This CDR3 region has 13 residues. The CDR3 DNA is TGTGCTAGTTCCAACAGGGCGCCCTATGGCTACACCTTC. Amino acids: CASSNRAPYGYTF.

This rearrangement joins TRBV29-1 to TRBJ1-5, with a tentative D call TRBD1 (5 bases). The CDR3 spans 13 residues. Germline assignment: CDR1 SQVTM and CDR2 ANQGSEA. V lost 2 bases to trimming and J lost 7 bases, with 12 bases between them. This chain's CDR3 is CSVELGPGQPQHF. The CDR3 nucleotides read TGCAGCGTTGAACTGGGCCCAGGGCAGCCCCAGCATTTT. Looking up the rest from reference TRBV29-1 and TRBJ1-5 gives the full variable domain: SAVISQKPSRDICQRGTSLTIQCQVDSQVTMMFWYRQQPGQSLTLIATANQGSEATYESGFVIDKFPISRPNLTFSTLTVSNMSPEDSSIYLCSVELGPGQPQHFGDGTRLSIL.

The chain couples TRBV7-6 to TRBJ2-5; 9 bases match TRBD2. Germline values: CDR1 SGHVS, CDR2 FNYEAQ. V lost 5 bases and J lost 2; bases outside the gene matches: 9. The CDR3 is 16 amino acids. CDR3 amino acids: CASSRREGLEQETQYF. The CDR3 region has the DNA TGTGCCAGCAGCCGGCGGGAGGGCCTCGAGCAAGAGACCCAGTACTTC.

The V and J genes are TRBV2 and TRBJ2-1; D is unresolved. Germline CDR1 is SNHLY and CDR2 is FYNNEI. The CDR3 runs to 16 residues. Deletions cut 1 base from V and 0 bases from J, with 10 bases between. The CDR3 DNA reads TGTGCCAGCAGTGAAGGAGAACAGACCTCCTACAATGAGCAGTTCTTC. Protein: CASSEGEQTSYNEQFF.

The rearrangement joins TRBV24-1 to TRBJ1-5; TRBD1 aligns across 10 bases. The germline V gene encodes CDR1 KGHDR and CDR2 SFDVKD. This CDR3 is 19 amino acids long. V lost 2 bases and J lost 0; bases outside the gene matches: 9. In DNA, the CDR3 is TGTGCCACCAGTGATTCGGGGACAGGGGCGCATCATAGCAATCAGCCCCAGCATTTT. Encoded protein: CATSDSGTGAHHSNQPQHF.

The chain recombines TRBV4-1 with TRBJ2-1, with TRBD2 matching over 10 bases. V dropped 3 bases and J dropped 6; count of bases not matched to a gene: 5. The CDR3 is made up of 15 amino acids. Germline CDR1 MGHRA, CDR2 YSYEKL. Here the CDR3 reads CASSHSSGSSNEQFF. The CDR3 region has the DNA TGCGCCAGCAGCCATTCTAGCGGGAGTAGCAATGAGCAGTTCTTC.

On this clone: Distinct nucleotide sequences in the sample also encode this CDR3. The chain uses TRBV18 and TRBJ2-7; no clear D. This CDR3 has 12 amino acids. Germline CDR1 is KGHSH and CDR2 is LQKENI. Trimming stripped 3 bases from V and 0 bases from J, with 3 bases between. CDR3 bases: TGTGCCAGCTCACCCAGCTCCTACGAGCAGTACTTC. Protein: CASSPSSYEQYF.

DNA of the CDR3: TGTGCCTGGTCTTTTACGCGGACTAGCGGGGCCAAAAACATTCAGTACTTC. It codes for CAWSFTRTSGAKNIQYF. The V gene is TRBV30, the J gene TRBJ2-4; 11 positions agree with TRBD2. This CDR3 is built from 17 residues. The germline V gene encodes CDR1 GTSNPN and CDR2 SVGIG (reference sequence). The ends lost 5 bases at V and 1 base at J; junction bases unmatched: 10.

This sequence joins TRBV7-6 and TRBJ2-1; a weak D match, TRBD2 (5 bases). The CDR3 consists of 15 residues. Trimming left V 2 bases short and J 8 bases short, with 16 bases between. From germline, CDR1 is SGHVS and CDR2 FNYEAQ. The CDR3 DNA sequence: TGTGCCAGCAGCTTAAAATCGGACTTGCACTATGAGCAGTTCTTC. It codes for CASSLKSDLHYEQFF. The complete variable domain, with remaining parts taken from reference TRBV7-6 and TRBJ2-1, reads GAGVSQSPRYKVTKRGQDVALRCDPISGHVSLYWYRQALGQGPEFLTYFNYEAQQDKSGLPNDRFSAERPEGSISTLTIQRTEQRDSAMYRCASSLKSDLHYEQFFGPGTRLTVL.